This T cell receptor (beta chain) was found in a study of CD8+ T cells in alopecia areata. At the level of the study: Patients remained on tofacitinib for 6 to 18 months and then went 6 months without it. Study-wide results and limits: Unlike in mice, where it was clearer, TCR sharing across patients was less clear, possibly HLA-related.

V was cut by 6 bases and J by 7 bases, with 22 bases left in between. CDR1 is MNHEY, CDR2 SMNVEV, per germline (reference sequence). This CDR3 contains 16 residues. After isolation, RNA underwent reverse transcription to generate cDNA as the sequencing template. Clones were sequenced by immunoSEQ multiplex PCR, and TCRdb holds only the in-frame ones, with some missing. The table records hundreds of thousands of clones, about 60% of them present only once. Stated treatment: oral pan-JAK inhibitor, 5-10 mg twice daily. This clone was seen more than once but under ten times. Its antigen is unknown. This chain uses TRBV27 with TRBJ2-1; D is undetermined. This clonotype was obtained from a human donor with alopecia areata. The specimen comprised CD4+ T cells sorted from blood, sampled between weeks 51 and 52, from a patient treated with tofacitinib. Written as DNA, the CDR3 is TGTGCCAGCAGCCCGGCGGATAGAGCTGTGTTGAATGAGCAGTTCTTC. Encoded protein: CASSPADRAVLNEQFF.